Below, 20 T cell receptor beta chains from the same sample are listed, as sequenced in a study of cytomegalovirus exposure and HLA in healthy donors. 13 Jbeta primers and 60 Vbeta primers were used for the PCR. Clones were read by immunoSEQ multiplex PCR, and TCRdb kept only the in-frame ones, dropping some. The table has 95,000 to 110,000 clones, about 79% seen once; the top ten hold roughly 6%. Source material: PBMCs. These receptors were taken from a man between 60 and 70 years old in good health and CMV-seropositive.

V usage is TRBV5-8 and J usage is TRBJ2-1; perhaps TRBD2 as D (6 bases). Germline lookup yields CDR1 SGHTS and CDR2 YDEGEE. This CDR3 region has 12 residues. Trimming shortened V by 0 bases and J by 14 bases, and 12 bases separated the two germline ends. The CDR3, as DNA: TGTGCCAGCAGCTTGGTTCAAGGGGAGGAGTTCTTC. The encoded protein is CASSLVQGEEFF.

This chain joins TRBV6-6 and TRBJ2-7; a weak D match, TRBD2 (5 bases). The germline V gene encodes CDR1 MNHNY and CDR2 SVGAGI (reference sequence). The CDR3 is made up of 13 amino acids. V was pared by 0 bases and J by 5 bases, with 8 bases between. This chain's CDR3 is CASSYSNGNEQYF. CDR3 coding DNA: TGTGCCAGCAGTTACTCGAACGGGAACGAGCAGTACTTC.

This CDR3 reads CASSSRRDSNNSPLHF. The DNA for the CDR3 is TGTGCCAGCAGCTCACGCCGGGACAGCAATAATTCACCCCTCCACTTT. The V call is TRBV7-6, the J call TRBJ1-6; TRBD1 matches at 7 bases. CDR3 length: 16 amino acids. V gave up 4 bases and J gave up 5 bases; unmatched junction bases: 8. Looked up from germline, CDR1 is SGHVS and CDR2 is FNYEAQ.

This chain uses TRBV27 with TRBJ2-7; 14 positions agree with TRBD2. Germline loops: CDR1 MNHEY, CDR2 SMNVEV (reference sequence). The CDR3 has 16 amino acids. J was trimmed by 2 bases and V by 7 bases; bases with no gene match: 7. The CDR3 is CASKPGLAGEAYEQYF. The CDR3 region has the DNA TGTGCCAGCAAGCCGGGACTAGCGGGGGAGGCCTACGAGCAGTACTTC.

The CDR3 DNA sequence: TGCGCCAGCAGCCAAGTAGGGCGGGAACCTCGAGATACGCAGTATTTT. Translating it yields CASSQVGREPRDTQYF. The chain combines TRBV4-1 with TRBJ2-3; weak D call: TRBD2 (6 bases). Trimming took off 1 base at V and 5 bases at J, with 16 bases between the two ends. The CDR3 length is 16 residues. CDR1 is MGHRA and CDR2 is YSYEKL in the germline V gene.

This clone was found a few times. CDR3 protein: CASSYSRDQPQHF. CDR3 bases: TGTGCCAGCAGTTACTCGCGGGATCAGCCCCAGCATTTT. The chain employs TRBV6-5 and TRBJ1-5, with unresolved D. V lost 0 bases to trimming and J lost 5 bases, with 5 bases between them. Germline CDR1 MNHEY, CDR2 SVGAGI. The length of the CDR3 is 13 residues.

The chain recombines TRBV27 with TRBJ1-6, with 7 bases matching TRBD1. Unmatched junction bases numbered 5, after V lost 4 bases and J lost 5 bases. Germline V CDR1 and CDR2: MNHEY, SMNVEV (reference sequence). This CDR3 has 15 amino acids. The CDR3: CASSSGDRNNSPLHF. The CDR3 DNA sequence: TGTGCCAGCAGTTCGGGGGACAGAAATAATTCACCCCTCCACTTT.

This clone occurred once. The rearrangement joins TRBV28 to TRBJ1-2; 9 bases align to TRBD1. V was clipped by 4 bases and J by 8 bases; unmatched bases: 5. Germline lookup yields CDR1 MDHEN and CDR2 SYDVKM. CDR3 length: 13 amino acids. CDR3 residues: CASSSGQGWGYTF. The CDR3 DNA is TGTGCCAGCAGTTCTGGACAGGGGTGGGGCTACACCTTC.

The V gene is TRBV27, the J gene TRBJ1-1; 7 bases fit TRBD1. The CDR3 spans 14 residues. Germline-derived CDR1 and CDR2 are MNHEY and SMNVEV (reference sequence). With V trimmed by 2 bases and J by 7 bases, 7 bases remained unmatched. The CDR3 reads CASSLKGARGEAFF. CDR3 DNA sequence: TGTGCCAGCAGTTTAAAGGGGGCTAGGGGTGAAGCTTTCTTT.

The chain is built from TRBV30 and TRBJ2-5; 10 bases are shared with TRBD1. Germline values: CDR1 GTSNPN, CDR2 SVGIG (reference sequence). J lost 7 bases, V lost 2 bases, and 4 bases had no gene match. The CDR3 is 13 amino acids. As DNA, the CDR3 is TGTGCCTGGAGTTGGGACAGGGGAGGGACCCAGTACTTC. It yields the protein CAWSWDRGGTQYF.

The chain employs TRBV9 and TRBJ2-3; D remains unclear. CDR1 SGDLS and CDR2 YYNGEE come from the germline V gene. The CDR3 is 13 residues long. V was shortened by 2 bases and J by 4 bases, with 8 bases between the two germline ends. CDR3 coding DNA: TGTGCCAGCAGCGTTGGCGGTCCAGATACGCAGTATTTT. It is translated as CASSVGGPDTQYF. The entire variable domain, with the rest obtained from reference TRBV9 and TRBJ2-3, is as follows: DSGVTQTPKHLITATGQRVTLRCSPRSGDLSVYWYQQSLDQGLQFLIQYYNGEERAKGNILERFSAQQFPDLHSELNLSSLELGDSALYFCASSVGGPDTQYFGPGTRLTVL.

CDR3 sequence reads: CASKSSGTEGSPLHF. In DNA form, the CDR3 reads TGCGCCAGCAAATCCTCAGGGACAGAAGGCTCACCCCTCCACTTT. The chain has TRBV10-2 and TRBJ1-6; 7 bases match TRBD1. The germline V gene encodes CDR1 WSHSY and CDR2 SAAADI. J gave up 10 bases and V 7 bases, and 13 bases lay outside the gene matches. The CDR3 is made up of 15 amino acids.

The J gene is TRBJ2-7, the V gene TRBV2; tentative D call: TRBD2 (6 bases). Germline CDR1 is SNHLY and CDR2 is FYNNEI. CDR3 length: 15 amino acids. V was pared by 5 bases and J by 2 bases, with 16 bases between. The CDR3 is CASSLSAGQPYEQYF. The CDR3 DNA sequence: TGTGCCAGCAGTCTCTCGGCGGGGCAGCCCTACGAGCAGTACTTC.

This chain uses TRBV28 with TRBJ2-7; D not certain. Germline V lookup: CDR1 MDHEN, CDR2 SYDVKM. The CDR3 consists of 11 residues. The V and J ends lost 6 bases and 4 bases respectively, with 7 bases between them. The CDR3 is CASSPTYEQYF. The CDR3 DNA reads TGTGCCAGCAGCCCGACATACGAGCAGTACTTC.

CDR3 loop: CASSVDPRVGAGANVLTF. Here the CDR3 DNA reads TGTGCCAGCAGCGTAGACCCCAGGGTAGGAGCTGGGGCCAACGTCCTGACTTTC. This sequence joins TRBV9 and TRBJ2-6; D perhaps matches TRBD1 (5 bases). The CDR3 extends over 18 amino acids. Germline CDR1 SGDLS, CDR2 YYNGEE. The V gene lost 0 bases and the J gene lost 2 bases, with 15 bases spanning the gap. Using reference TRBV9 and TRBJ2-6 for the parts outside the CDR3, the full variable domain is DSGVTQTPKHLITATGQRVTLRCSPRSGDLSVYWYQQSLDQGLQFLIQYYNGEERAKGNILERFSAQQFPDLHSELNLSSLELGDSALYFCASSVDPRVGAGANVLTFGAGSRLTVL.

The chain links TRBV7-2 to TRBJ2-1; TRBD2 matches 12 bases. The CDR3 runs to 17 residues. Germline assignment: CDR1 SGHTA and CDR2 FQGNSA. With 1 base clipped from V and 2 bases from J, the junction kept 3 bases outside the gene matches. The CDR3 DNA is TGTGCCAGCAGCTTAGAACTAGCGGGGGGCGCCTACAATGAGCAGTTCTTC. It yields the protein CASSLELAGGAYNEQFF.

V usage is TRBV5-1 and J usage is TRBJ1-1, with D unclear. Germline V lookup: CDR1 SGHRS, CDR2 YFSETQ. V was pared by 2 bases and J by 0 bases, with 8 bases between. This CDR3 region has 14 residues. CDR3 protein: CASSFMQMNTEAFF. Written as DNA, the CDR3 is TGCGCCAGCAGCTTTATGCAGATGAACACTGAAGCTTTCTTT.

This clone was recorded once. J is TRBJ1-5 and V is TRBV18, with 10 nucleotides matching TRBD1. Germline-derived CDR1 and CDR2 are KGHSH and LQKENI. V trimming: 1 base; J trimming: 6 bases; junction bases outside the gene matches: 12. There are 18 residues in the CDR3. The CDR3: CASSPLGDRGFQRQPQHF. The CDR3 bases are TGTGCCAGCTCACCACTAGGGGACAGGGGTTTTCAACGTCAGCCCCAGCATTTT.

The chain employs TRBV5-1 and TRBJ1-6, with 7 bases identical to TRBD1. Germline values: CDR1 SGHRS, CDR2 YFSETQ. CDR3 length: 17 residues. V trimming: 0 bases; J trimming: 5 bases; junction bases outside the gene matches: 8. The DNA of the CDR3 is TGCGCCAGCAGCTTGGCTCCGAGACAGGGCAATAATTCACCCCTCCACTTT. Translation: CASSLAPRQGNNSPLHF.

This rearrangement joins TRBV10-3 to TRBJ1-6; TRBD1 matches 10 bases. V was clipped by 4 bases and J by 8 bases; unmatched bases: 17. The CDR3 is 19 amino acids. Germline V gene lookup returns CDR1 ENHRY and CDR2 SYGVKD. The CDR3 spells CAISANGQGVWDSDSPLHF. The CDR3 coding sequence is TGTGCCATCAGTGCGAATGGACAGGGGGTGTGGGATTCGGATTCACCCCTCCACTTT.